Below are 8 T cell receptor beta chains sequenced from a single sample in a study of T cell repertoires in cytomegalovirus infection. From the reads, TCRdb called clonotypes with MiXCR, one entry per CDR3 protein. The table has about 310,000 distinct CDR3 sequences, around 10% seen once. The sample comprised PBMCs. These TCRs come from a human donor in good health (CMV status not recorded). Some clones in this sample may be carry-over from other donors' samples.

This clonotype has a count of ten or more. The chain carries TRBV7-9 and TRBJ1-1, with TRBD1 as a possible D gene (5 bases). Trimming shortened V by 5 bases and J by 3 bases, and 16 bases separated the two germline ends. Germline V gives CDR1 SEHNR, CDR2 FQNEAQ (reference sequence). The CDR3 has 15 amino acids. CDR3 loop: CASSTPGGGDTEAFF. The CDR3 coding sequence is TGTGCCAGCAGCACCCCGGGGGGGGGTGACACTGAAGCTTTCTTT.

This clonotype was observed a single time. The rearrangement uses TRBV10-3 and TRBJ2-3, with D unresolved. The CDR3 runs to 13 residues. V shed 3 bases and J shed 6 bases, with 10 bases lying between them. CDR1 is ENHRY and CDR2 is SYGVKD in the germline V gene. The chain's CDR3 is CAISETGGDTQYF. As DNA, the CDR3 is TGTGCCATCAGTGAAACGGGTGGTGATACGCAGTATTTT.

This clonotype was seen ten or more times. The CDR3 is CATSRDRTGGETQYF. The CDR3 DNA reads TGTGCCACCAGCAGAGATCGGACAGGGGGTGAGACCCAGTACTTC. The chain uses TRBV15 and TRBJ2-5, with TRBD1 matching over 10 bases. V was pared by 0 bases and J by 5 bases, with 3 bases of the junction left unmatched. The germline gives CDR1 LNHNV, CDR2 YYDKDF (reference sequence). The CDR3 has 15 residues.

Many counts were recorded for this clonotype. This chain connects TRBV6-2 or TRBV6-3 to TRBJ1-2, with 8 bases that match TRBD1. V was clipped by 7 bases and J by 0 bases; unmatched bases: 10. Germline V gives CDR1 MNHEY, CDR2 SVGEGT. The CDR3 spans 16 residues. The CDR3 region has the DNA TGTGCCAGCAAAGTTAATGACAGGGGAGCTAACTATGGCTACACCTTC. Amino acid sequence: CASKVNDRGANYGYTF.

In this sample, this clonotype turned up many times. The rearrangement joins TRBV7-8 to TRBJ2-6, with D possibly matching TRBD2 (5 bases). Trimming removed 3 bases from V and 0 bases from J, with 6 bases in between. The CDR3 totals 15 residues. The germline V gene encodes CDR1 SGHVS and CDR2 FQNEAQ. This CDR3 is CASSFEGSGANVLTF. CDR3 DNA: TGTGCCAGCAGCTTTGAGGGCTCTGGGGCCAACGTCCTGACTTTC.

Ten or more counts support this clonotype. V and J are TRBV20-1 and TRBJ2-1, with 11 bases identical to TRBD2. The CDR3 has 15 amino acids. Per the germline V gene, CDR1 is DFQATT and CDR2 is SNEGSKA (reference sequence). J lost 8 bases, V lost 3 bases, and 9 bases had no gene match. CDR3 nucleotide sequence: TGCAGTGCTAGGTCACTAGCGGGGGCTGGGGATGAGCAGTTCTTC. Amino acid sequence: CSARSLAGAGDEQFF.

With regard to this clonotype: This could be a read error, since a much larger clone is one nucleotide away. The chain combines TRBV20-1 with TRBJ2-2; D remains ambiguous. V lost 7 bases, J lost 5 bases, and 14 bases lay in between. Germline CDR1 and CDR2: DFQATT and SNEGSKA (reference sequence). The CDR3 covers 13 residues. CDR3 region: CSVDRTQTGELFF. DNA for the CDR3: TGCAGTGTAGACCGGACCCAGACCGGGGAGCTGTTTTTT.

This clonotype was observed at least ten times. The V and J genes are TRBV6-2 or TRBV6-3 and TRBJ1-1, with a possible D match to TRBD1 (5 bases). The germline V and J ends were trimmed by 9 bases and 0 bases, with 17 bases remaining between them. CDR3 length: 15 amino acids. CDR1 is MNHEY, CDR2 SVGEGT, per germline. DNA of the CDR3: TGTGCCAGTTCAAACGACCGGGGGGTGAACACTGAAGCTTTCTTT. This gives the protein CASSNDRGVNTEAFF.